The 12 T cell receptor beta chains in this list originate from one sample, sequenced in a study of CD8 T cells in Susac syndrome. When the RNA was reverse transcribed, random hexamers were used with an input of roughly 0.5 to 1 ug. Each CDR3 protein is one row after TCRdb ran MiXCR on the immunoSEQ multiplex PCR reads. Found here are fewer than 90,000 distinct CDR3 sequences, under 95% of them singletons; the top ten hold approximately 0.45%. Sequenced material: CD8+ T cells from PBMCs. All receptors derive from a human donor with Susac syndrome.

The chain joins TRBV20-1 to TRBJ1-1; D perhaps matches TRBD1 (5 bases). Germline V lookup: CDR1 DFQATT, CDR2 SNEGSKA (reference sequence). Trimming removed 6 bases from V and 5 bases from J, with 13 bases in between. There are 12 residues in the CDR3. CDR3 protein: CSASWGGTEAFF. The CDR3 nucleotides are TGCAGTGCCTCTTGGGGCGGGACTGAAGCTTTCTTT.

This chain links TRBV20-1 with TRBJ2-7; 7 bases line up with TRBD2. The CDR3 has 14 residues. Trimming cost V 0 bases and J 5 bases; bases outside gene matches: 7. Germline values: CDR1 DFQATT, CDR2 SNEGSKA (reference sequence). The DNA for the CDR3 is TGCAGTGCTAGAGAACCTAGCGGACTTAACGAGCAGTACTTC. Its translation is CSAREPSGLNEQYF.

Here the CDR3 DNA reads TGTGCCAGCAGCGCACCGAGAGTCTATAATTCACCCCTCCACTTT. As protein: CASSAPRVYNSPLHF. This chain connects TRBV27 to TRBJ1-6; no reliable D call. V was trimmed by 6 bases and J by 3 bases, leaving 12 bases between them. CDR1 is MNHEY and CDR2 is SMNVEV in the germline V gene (reference sequence). This CDR3 has 15 residues.

With regard to this clonotype: One end of the junction does not line up with germline, which may come from a read error. This rearrangement joins TRBV7-7 to TRBJ2-3, with D perhaps matching TRBD1 or TRBD2 (5 bases each). CDR3 length: 20 amino acids. Germline V gene lookup returns CDR1 SSHAT and CDR2 FNYEAQ (reference sequence). This CDR3 is CASSLVPPSDWGPHADTQYF. CDR3 coding DNA: TGTGCTAGCAGCTTAGTGCCGCCCTCGGACTGGGGACCCCACGCAGATACGCAGTATTTT.

The chain is built from TRBV2 and TRBJ1-1; possibly TRBD1 for D (6 bases). The CDR3 is made up of 15 amino acids. CDR1 and CDR2 (germline): SNHLY, FYNNEI. V lost 11 bases to trimming and J lost 2 bases, with 21 bases between them. CDR3 loop: CACLGGRGENTEAFF. The DNA for the CDR3 is TGTGCCTGCCTCGGGGGGCGCGGGGAAAACACTGAAGCTTTCTTT.

This clonotype appeared a single time. This chain uses TRBV27 with TRBJ2-7; 8 bases are a match to TRBD2. The CDR3 extends over 16 amino acids. The germline V gene encodes CDR1 MNHEY and CDR2 SMNVEV (reference sequence). The ends lost 7 bases at V and 5 bases at J; junction bases unmatched: 16. The CDR3 bases are TGTGCCAGCACCCTATGGGGACTAGTCGACCCCCACGAGCAGTACTTC. Amino acid sequence: CASTLWGLVDPHEQYF.

This chain links TRBV3-1 with TRBJ1-1; D gene uncertain. The germline CDR1 and CDR2 sequences are LGHDT and YNNKEL (reference sequence). The germline V and J ends were trimmed by 0 bases and 0 bases, with 8 bases remaining between them. The CDR3 contains 15 residues. The CDR3 bases are TGTGCCAGCAGCCAAGATAACAGACTGAACACTGAAGCTTTCTTT. Its translation is CASSQDNRLNTEAFF.

The V gene is TRBV5-6, the J gene TRBJ2-5; the D is unclear. Per germline, CDR1 SGHDT and CDR2 YYEEEE. The CDR3 sequence is 12 residues long. V lost 4 bases to trimming and J lost 5 bases, with 9 bases between them. The CDR3 DNA is TGTGCCAGCAGCATAGGGTGGGAGACCCAGTACTTC. Amino acid sequence: CASSIGWETQYF.

The V and J genes are TRBV29-1 and TRBJ1-5, with D perhaps TRBD1 (6 bases). Per the germline V gene, CDR1 is SQVTM and CDR2 is ANQGSEA. V dropped 4 bases and J dropped 0 bases, with 10 bases sitting between them. CDR3 length equals 14 residues. CDR3 nucleotide sequence: TGCAGCGTTGCACAGGGAAATAGCAATCAGCCCCAGCATTTT. Translation gives CSVAQGNSNQPQHF.

V is TRBV7-9 and J is TRBJ2-1, with a tentative D call TRBD2 (8 bases). V was clipped by 5 bases and J by 4 bases, with 15 bases between them. The CDR3 is 15 residues long. CDR1 SEHNR and CDR2 FQNEAQ come from the germline V gene (reference sequence). CDR3 sequence reads: CASSRSGTVYNEQFF. The CDR3 region has the DNA TGTGCCAGCAGCCGTAGCGGGACAGTTTACAATGAGCAGTTCTTC.

V and J are TRBV7-9 and TRBJ1-1; 10 bases are shared with TRBD1. CDR1 and CDR2 from the germline V gene are SEHNR and FQNEAQ (reference sequence). The CDR3 consists of 13 residues. The J segment lost 5 bases and the V segment lost 6 bases, leaving 3 bases of the junction unmatched. The CDR3 here is CASSTDRGTEAFF. DNA for the CDR3: TGTGCCAGCAGTACGGACAGGGGGACTGAAGCTTTCTTT.

This clonotype was seen just once. The CDR3 loop reads CASSRQGGNYGYTF. The CDR3 DNA is TGTGCCAGCAGCAGACAGGGGGGAAACTATGGCTACACCTTC. This chain joins TRBV12-3 or TRBV12-4 and TRBJ1-2; 9 bases match TRBD1. The CDR3 consists of 14 residues. The J segment lost 2 bases and the V segment lost 6 bases, leaving 4 bases of the junction unmatched.